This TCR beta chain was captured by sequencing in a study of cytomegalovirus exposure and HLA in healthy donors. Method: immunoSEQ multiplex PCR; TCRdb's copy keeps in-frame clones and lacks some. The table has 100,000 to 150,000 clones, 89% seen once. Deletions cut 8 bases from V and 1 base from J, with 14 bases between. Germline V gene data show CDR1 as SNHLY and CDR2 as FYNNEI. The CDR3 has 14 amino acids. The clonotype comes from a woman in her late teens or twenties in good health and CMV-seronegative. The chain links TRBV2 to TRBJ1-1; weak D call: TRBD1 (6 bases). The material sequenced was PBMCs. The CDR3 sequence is CASYEGVGNTEAFF. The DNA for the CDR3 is TGTGCCAGCTACGAGGGGGTTGGGAACACTGAAGCTTTCTTT.